Each of the 19 T cell receptor beta chains below was sequenced from the same sample in a study of blood T cell repertoires in COVID-19. Assay used: immunoSEQ multiplex PCR; TCRdb lists only in-frame clones, some missing. The table includes about 260,000 clones, 65% to 90% detected once. The sequenced sample was peripheral blood. These receptors were collected from a human donor in a cohort sampled during active COVID-19.

The chain carries TRBV7-9 and TRBJ1-4; a weak D match, TRBD1 (6 bases). Trimming pared 1 base from V and 5 bases from J, leaving 11 bases between. CDR3 length: 15 residues. The germline gives CDR1 SEHNR, CDR2 FQNEAQ (reference sequence). The CDR3 DNA reads TGTGCCAGCAGCTTAGAGCAGGGGCTGAATGAAAAACTGTTTTTT. The encoded protein is CASSLEQGLNEKLFF.

The rearrangement links TRBV6-6 to TRBJ2-6, with 8 positions matching TRBD1. The germline gives CDR1 MNHNY, CDR2 SVGAGI (reference sequence). This CDR3 spans 17 amino acids. The junction had 7 bases not matched to a gene; V was cut back by 5 bases and J by 1 base. The CDR3 bases are TGTGCCAGCAGTCGACAGGGGATTGCTTCTGGGGCCAACGTCCTGACTTTC. Amino acid sequence: CASSRQGIASGANVLTF.

V is TRBV7-8 and J is TRBJ2-5, with TRBD2 matching over 11 bases. The V gene end was trimmed by 5 bases and the J gene end by 5 bases; junction bases not matched to a gene: 7. Germline loops: CDR1 SGHVS, CDR2 FQNEAQ. The CDR3 runs 15 residues. DNA of the CDR3: TGTGCCAGCAGCCCTAGCGGGAGGTCGCGCGAGACCCAGTACTTC. It codes for CASSPSGRSRETQYF.

The V call is TRBV28, the J call TRBJ1-6; D may be TRBD1 (6 bases). The CDR3 is 14 amino acids. The V end was cut by 4 bases, the J end by 7 bases, with 11 bases between. CDR1 is MDHEN, CDR2 SYDVKM, per germline. The CDR3 sequence is CASSWGQGNSPLHF. The CDR3 nucleotides read TGTGCCAGCAGTTGGGGGCAGGGGAATTCACCCCTCCACTTT.

This chain joins TRBV5-6 and TRBJ1-2, with 7 positions matching TRBD1. CDR1 is SGHDT and CDR2 is YYEEEE in the germline V gene. This CDR3 region has 13 residues. With 3 bases clipped from V and 4 bases from J, the junction kept 3 bases outside the gene matches. CDR3 in amino acids: CASSSGTVYGYTF. As DNA, the CDR3 is TGTGCCAGCAGCTCCGGGACAGTCTATGGCTACACCTTC.

The V call is TRBV18, the J call TRBJ2-3, with D maybe TRBD1 (6 bases). The V gene's germline CDR1 is KGHSH and CDR2 LQKENI. V lost 6 bases and J lost 0, with 13 bases in between. The CDR3 has 15 residues. The CDR3 coding sequence is TGTGCCAGCTCTCCTTCACAGGGTAGCACAGATACGCAGTATTTT. Its translation is CASSPSQGSTDTQYF.

The chain carries TRBV4-1 and TRBJ1-2, with D unclear. V lost 4 bases and J lost 5, with 17 bases in between. Germline V gives CDR1 MGHRA, CDR2 YSYEKL. The CDR3 loop spans 15 amino acids. The CDR3 protein is CASSPDWRVKYGYTF. In nucleotides, the CDR3 is TGCGCCAGCAGCCCCGATTGGAGGGTTAAGTATGGCTACACCTTC.

This chain connects TRBV11-3 to TRBJ1-6; 7 positions agree with TRBD1. The CDR3 runs 16 residues. Germline assignment: CDR1 SGHNT and CDR2 YENEEA. Trimming took 5 bases from V and 6 from J; bases not matched to a gene: 10. This CDR3 reads CASSQRTGARNSPLHF. The CDR3 DNA sequence: TGTGCCAGCAGCCAACGGACAGGAGCCCGTAATTCACCCCTCCACTTT.

V gene TRBV2 combines with J gene TRBJ2-2; TRBD2 aligns across 15 bases. The CDR3 is made up of 16 amino acids. Per the germline V gene, CDR1 is SNHLY and CDR2 is FYNNEI. Trimming at V came to 6 bases and at J to 4 bases, leaving 3 bases not matched to a gene. The CDR3 coding sequence is TGTGCCAGCAGGGGACTAGCGGGAGGTATCACCGGGGAGCTGTTTTTT. Protein: CASRGLAGGITGELFF.

The J gene is TRBJ2-1, the V gene TRBV28; D is uncertain. Trimming left V 7 bases short and J 8 bases short, with 9 bases between. This CDR3 has 11 residues. Germline V lookup: CDR1 MDHEN, CDR2 SYDVKM. CDR3 amino acids: CASTIGYEQFF. CDR3 coding DNA: TGTGCCAGCACCATTGGCTATGAGCAGTTCTTC.

The chain is built from TRBV5-1 and TRBJ2-7; the D is unclear. V lost 5 bases to trimming and J lost 5 bases, with 14 bases between them. This CDR3 contains 13 residues. Germline V gene lookup returns CDR1 SGHRS and CDR2 YFSETQ. The CDR3, as DNA: TGCGCCAGCAGAGGTGAGGATTTTAACGAGCAGTACTTC. Encoded protein: CASRGEDFNEQYF.

The CDR3 DNA sequence: TGTGCCAGCAGCTCAAGGGCAGGAGGAGATACGCAGTATTTT. Residues: CASSSRAGGDTQYF. This chain connects TRBV7-3 to TRBJ2-3; D perhaps matches TRBD2 (5 bases). The germline V and J ends were trimmed by 4 bases and 5 bases, with 13 bases remaining between them. The CDR3 spans 14 residues. The germline V gene encodes CDR1 SGHTA and CDR2 FQGTGA.

The chain employs TRBV30 and TRBJ1-1, with D hard to call. This CDR3 is built from 13 residues. V dropped 3 bases and J dropped 7 bases, with 15 bases sitting between them. Per the germline V gene, CDR1 is GTSNPN and CDR2 is SVGIG (reference sequence). The CDR3 coding sequence is TGTGCCTGGAGCGCCCAAATGAACGGTGAAGCTTTCTTT. This translates into CAWSAQMNGEAFF.

The chain employs TRBV5-1 and TRBJ2-5; 9 bases line up with TRBD2. This CDR3 is built from 15 residues. V lost 5 bases and J lost 5; bases outside the gene matches: 10. CDR1 is SGHRS, CDR2 YFSETQ, per germline. The CDR3 loop reads CASSLSSGKGETQYF. The CDR3 DNA follows: TGCGCCAGCAGTCTGTCTAGCGGGAAGGGGGAGACCCAGTACTTC. Full variable domain (missing parts from reference TRBV5-1 and TRBJ2-5): KAGVTQTPRYLIKTRGQQVTLSCSPISGHRSVSWYQQTPGQGLQFLFEYFSETQRNKGNFPGRFSGRQFSNSRSEMNVSTLELGDSALYLCASSLSSGKGETQYFGPGTRLLVL.

V gene TRBV6-1 combines with J gene TRBJ1-1; maybe TRBD1 (5 bases). The V gene's germline CDR1 is MNHNS and CDR2 SASEGT. Trimming left V 2 bases short and J 1 base short, with 8 bases between. The CDR3 runs 14 residues. This CDR3 is CASSEIGGNTEAFF. Written as DNA, the CDR3 is TGTGCCAGCAGTGAAATCGGGGGGAACACTGAAGCTTTCTTT.

V is TRBV28 and J is TRBJ2-4; D gene ambiguous. This CDR3 comprises 13 residues. Trimming removed 5 bases from V and 1 base from J, with 6 bases in between. Germline loops: CDR1 MDHEN, CDR2 SYDVKM. CDR3 nucleotides: TGTGCCAGCAGTCTAGACGCCAAAAACATTCAGTACTTC. Translated: CASSLDAKNIQYF.

V is TRBV6-6 and J is TRBJ1-2; D gene unclear. This CDR3 contains 15 residues. V was pared by 7 bases and J by 2 bases, with 17 bases between. Germline assignment: CDR1 MNHNY and CDR2 SVGAGI (reference sequence). The CDR3 nucleotides read TGTGCCAGCATCCGGTCCGATACCCCCAACTATGGCTACACCTTC. Protein sequence: CASIRSDTPNYGYTF.

The rearrangement joins TRBV2 to TRBJ2-1, with a weak D call TRBD1 (7 bases). CDR3 length: 15 residues. Trimming took 5 bases from V and 6 from J, leaving 17 bases between them. CDR1 is SNHLY and CDR2 is FYNNEI in the germline V gene. CDR3 nucleotide sequence: TGTGCCAGCAGTACCTACAGGGGAGGACGCAATGAGCAGTTCTTC. Protein sequence: CASSTYRGGRNEQFF.

The rearrangement links TRBV4-3 to TRBJ2-3; maybe TRBD2 (6 bases). The germline CDR1 and CDR2 sequences are LGHNA and YSLEER. The CDR3 is made up of 15 amino acids. V lost 2 bases, J lost 9 bases, and 18 bases lay in between. CDR3 loop: CASSQRGTSQKTQYF. The DNA for the CDR3 is TGCGCCAGCAGCCAACGCGGGACTTCACAGAAGACGCAGTATTTT.